The 28 T cell receptor beta chains below were found in one sample sequenced in a study of cytomegalovirus exposure and HLA in healthy donors (dated by TCRdb to 2016 to 2017). Preparation of the library involved the immunoSEQ multiplex PCR assay. TCRdb obtained this table from immuneACCESS and retained in-frame rearrangements with V and J assigned. These tables miss some clones; where compared with another copy, unresolved V genes account for less than half of the shortfall, and the remainder is unexplained. For this sample the table gives 120,000 to 150,000 clones, of which about 87% were detected only once. 8.5% to 9.5% of the sample belongs to the ten largest clones. Sequenced sample: PBMCs. The source of these receptors is a man between 18 and 29 years old in good health and CMV-seropositive.

This chain connects TRBV5-5 to TRBJ2-1; 10 nucleotides agree with TRBD2. CDR3 size: 13 residues. With V trimmed by 4 bases and J by 8 bases, 3 bases remained unmatched. Germline CDR1 and CDR2: SGHKS and YYEKEE (reference sequence). The CDR3 nucleotides are TGTGCCAGCAGCCCTAGCGGGAGTGATGAGCAGTTCTTC. Its protein is CASSPSGSDEQFF.

V is TRBV7-3 and J is TRBJ2-5, with 8 positions matching TRBD2. CDR3 length: 13 residues. Trimming at V came to 2 bases and at J to 4 bases, leaving 0 bases not matched to a gene. The germline V gene has CDR1 SGHTA and CDR2 FQGTGA. The CDR3 DNA reads TGTGCCAGCAGCTTAGCGGGAGGAGAGACCCAGTACTTC. Protein product: CASSLAGGETQYF.

This clone came up once. The gene calls are TRBV2 and TRBJ2-1; no definite D call. The CDR3 is 13 amino acids. Germline loops: CDR1 SNHLY, CDR2 FYNNEI. Trimming pared 6 bases from V and 5 bases from J, leaving 11 bases between. The CDR3 region has the DNA TGTGCCAGCAGACTCTCCCTGGACAATGAGCAGTTCTTC. Encoded protein: CASRLSLDNEQFF.

The chain links TRBV5-4 to TRBJ1-4; 7 positions agree with TRBD1. From germline, CDR1 is SGHNT and CDR2 YYREEE (reference sequence). This CDR3 has 13 amino acids. V gave up 4 bases and J gave up 5 bases; unmatched junction bases: 2. The CDR3 loop reads CASSPGQNEKLFF. The CDR3, as DNA: TGTGCCAGCAGCCCGGGACAGAATGAAAAACTGTTTTTT.

V and J are TRBV5-4 and TRBJ2-7, with D possibly matching TRBD2 (6 bases). The CDR3 loop spans 15 amino acids. The V and J ends lost 4 bases and 2 bases respectively, with 16 bases between them. CDR1 and CDR2 from the germline V gene are SGHNT and YYREEE (reference sequence). The CDR3 protein is CASSPAPGGTYEQYF. CDR3 in DNA: TGTGCCAGCAGCCCCGCGCCCGGGGGTACCTACGAGCAGTACTTC.

This rearrangement joins TRBV6-5 to TRBJ1-6; 10 nucleotides agree with TRBD1. This CDR3 has 15 amino acids. V lost 5 bases to trimming and J lost 8 bases; unmatched junction nucleotides: 6. The germline V gene encodes CDR1 MNHEY and CDR2 SVGAGI. The CDR3 loop is CASSPWDRGDSPLHF. As DNA, the CDR3 is TGTGCCAGCAGTCCTTGGGACAGGGGTGATTCACCCCTCCACTTT.

The chain is built from TRBV19 and TRBJ1-5, with D possibly TRBD1 on 5 matching bases. V shed 5 bases and J shed 2 bases, with 19 bases lying between them. The CDR3 contains 17 residues. From germline, CDR1 is LNHDA and CDR2 SQIVND (reference sequence). CDR3 DNA sequence: TGTGCCAGTAGTGACCTTAGACTAGGGGATGGCAATCAGCCCCAGCATTTT. Translating it yields CASSDLRLGDGNQPQHF.

The genes are TRBV19 and TRBJ2-5, with 7 bases lining up with TRBD1. The ends lost 5 bases at V and 5 bases at J; junction bases unmatched: 8. Germline V gene lookup returns CDR1 LNHDA and CDR2 SQIVND (reference sequence). The CDR3 length is 14 residues. The CDR3 nucleotides read TGTGCCAGTAGTGCAGGGGGTGGGACGGAGACCCAGTACTTC. Translated, it gives CASSAGGGTETQYF.

The J gene is TRBJ2-3, the V gene TRBV27, with 12 bases that match TRBD2. CDR3 size: 19 residues. Germline CDR1 MNHEY, CDR2 SMNVEV (reference sequence). With V trimmed by 0 bases and J by 2 bases, 9 bases remained unmatched. CDR3: CASSLSLLAGGRATDTQYF. CDR3 nucleotides: TGTGCCAGCAGTTTATCGCTCCTAGCGGGAGGGAGGGCCACAGATACGCAGTATTTT.

The J gene is TRBJ1-2, the V gene TRBV19, with D hard to call. The CDR3 spans 14 residues. Per the germline V gene, CDR1 is LNHDA and CDR2 is SQIVND (reference sequence). Trimming took off 2 bases at V and 5 bases at J, with 12 bases between the two ends. CDR3: CASSIMIAGYGYTF. CDR3 in DNA: TGTGCCAGTAGTATAATGATCGCGGGGTATGGCTACACCTTC.

The V call is TRBV6-5, the J call TRBJ1-2; 7 positions agree with TRBD1. The V and J ends lost 11 bases and 4 bases, in that order; junction bases with no gene match: 10. The CDR3 length is 13 residues. Germline assignment: CDR1 MNHEY and CDR2 SVGAGI. The CDR3 DNA reads as TGTGCCTCCAGCAGACAGGGCTCCTATGGCTACACCTTC. Its protein is CASSRQGSYGYTF.

The chain links TRBV19 to TRBJ1-2; D is perhaps TRBD1 (5 bases). Germline CDR1 reads LNHDA; CDR2 reads SQIVND (reference sequence). With 1 base removed from V and 3 bases from J, the gap between germline ends came to 12 bases. This CDR3 has 15 residues. This CDR3 reads CASSIVWGADYGYTF. The CDR3 DNA reads TGTGCCAGTAGTATAGTGTGGGGCGCCGACTATGGCTACACCTTC.

The gene calls are TRBV30 and TRBJ1-5, with no clear D. The CDR3 runs to 12 residues. Per germline, CDR1 GTSNPN and CDR2 SVGIG (reference sequence). V was trimmed by 0 bases and J by 4 bases, leaving 4 bases between them. This chain's CDR3 is CAWSVRNQPQHF. CDR3 sequence (DNA): TGTGCCTGGAGTGTACGGAATCAGCCCCAGCATTTT.

The chain carries TRBV7-2 and TRBJ1-1; possible D gene TRBD1, 6 bases. Germline V gives CDR1 SGHTA, CDR2 FQGNSA. This CDR3 has 13 amino acids. Trimming took 5 bases from V and 4 from J, leaving 11 bases between them. For the CDR3, the DNA is TGTGCCAGCAGCCACCCGACAGGCACTGAAGCTTTCTTT. Protein sequence: CASSHPTGTEAFF.

J is TRBJ2-7 and V is TRBV25-1; 10 bases fit TRBD2. V was clipped by 6 bases and J by 6 bases; unmatched bases: 5. CDR3 length: 13 residues. Germline assignment: CDR1 MGHDK and CDR2 SYGVNS. The CDR3 nucleotides are TGTGCCAGCAGATCTAGCGGGAGTGCCGAGCAGTACTTC. This translates into CASRSSGSAEQYF.

The chain has TRBV7-2 and TRBJ2-7; D not resolved. The CDR3 totals 12 residues. The V gene's germline CDR1 is SGHTA and CDR2 FQGNSA. Trimming removed 5 bases at V and 0 bases at J, with 5 bases between. CDR3 protein: CASSLSSYEQYF. DNA for the CDR3: TGTGCCAGCAGCCTAAGCTCCTACGAGCAGTACTTC.

The chain recombines TRBV5-4 with TRBJ1-2; no clear D. V was trimmed by 4 bases and J by 8 bases, leaving 21 bases between them. The germline gives CDR1 SGHNT, CDR2 YYREEE (reference sequence). This CDR3 is built from 15 residues. The CDR3, as DNA: TGTGCCAGCAGCGTAGCCGTGCAACGAGCACGGGGCTACACCTTC. This sequence encodes CASSVAVQRARGYTF.

The chain carries TRBV10-3 and TRBJ1-2; D call uncertain. Trimming took 0 bases from V and 6 from J, leaving 8 bases between them. The CDR3 spans 13 residues. Germline assignment: CDR1 ENHRY and CDR2 SYGVKD. The CDR3 sequence: CAISESRQHGYTF. CDR3 nucleotide sequence: TGTGCCATCAGTGAGTCGAGGCAGCATGGCTACACCTTC.

Of note for this clone: Other DNA sequences of this sample code for an identical CDR3. V and J are TRBV5-6 and TRBJ2-7; 8 bases map to TRBD1. V lost 4 bases and J lost 3; bases outside the gene matches: 6. The length of the CDR3 is 14 residues. In germline, CDR1 is SGHDT, CDR2 YYEEEE. CDR3 bases: TGTGCCAGCAGCCTAGGACAGGGAAGCTACGAGCAGTACTTC. Translating it yields CASSLGQGSYEQYF.

The count of this clone is one. The J gene is TRBJ2-5, the V gene TRBV7-3; tentatively, D is TRBD1 (7 bases). The germline V gene has CDR1 SGHTA and CDR2 FQGTGA. The germline V and J ends were trimmed by 11 bases and 1 base, with 11 bases remaining between them. The CDR3 is made up of 12 amino acids. The chain's CDR3 is CAGGTVQETQYF. Written as DNA, the CDR3 is TGTGCCGGGGGGACAGTCCAAGAGACCCAGTACTTC.

This chain uses TRBV30 with TRBJ1-2; the D gene is possibly TRBD1 (5 bases). CDR1 is GTSNPN and CDR2 is SVGIG in the germline V gene (reference sequence). V gave up 3 bases and J gave up 2 bases, with 22 bases separating them. The CDR3 extends over 17 amino acids. The CDR3 DNA sequence: TGTGCCTGGAGAGGAAATGGCCCCAGGGAATGGAACTATGGCTACACCTTC. It codes for CAWRGNGPREWNYGYTF.

The rearrangement joins TRBV6-1 to TRBJ1-2; 7 bases match TRBD1. Germline V CDR1 and CDR2: MNHNS, SASEGT. J gave up 4 bases and V 0 bases, and 2 bases lay outside the gene matches. The CDR3 runs 14 residues. The CDR3 reads CASSEATGTYGYTF. The CDR3 nucleotides read TGTGCCAGCAGTGAAGCGACAGGGACCTATGGCTACACCTTC.

V usage is TRBV27 and J usage is TRBJ1-2; the D gene is possibly TRBD1 (5 bases). The V and J ends lost 5 bases and 4 bases respectively, with 23 bases between them. Germline-derived CDR1 and CDR2 are MNHEY and SMNVEV (reference sequence). CDR3 length: 17 amino acids. The CDR3 DNA reads TGTGCCAGCAGTCCAGTCGGGGGGGGGTCACCCTTCTATGGCTACACCTTC. This gives the protein CASSPVGGGSPFYGYTF.

The chain has TRBV27 and TRBJ2-1; possibly TRBD1 for D (5 bases). Looked up from germline, CDR1 is MNHEY and CDR2 is SMNVEV (reference sequence). Trimming pared 5 bases from V and 2 bases from J, leaving 16 bases between. There are 16 residues in the CDR3. CDR3 sequence reads: CASSIPGIGPYNEQFF. CDR3 sequence (DNA): TGTGCCAGCAGTATCCCAGGGATAGGACCCTACAATGAGCAGTTCTTC.

This rearrangement joins TRBV19 to TRBJ2-7, with D perhaps matching TRBD1 (6 bases). The V and J ends lost 4 bases and 0 bases respectively, with 16 bases between them. Germline V gene sequence: CDR1 LNHDA, CDR2 SQIVND (reference sequence). CDR3 length: 16 residues. CDR3 protein: CASSTLVGDISYEQYF. DNA of the CDR3: TGTGCCAGTAGTACCCTCGTGGGGGACATCTCCTACGAGCAGTACTTC.

The genes are TRBV2 and TRBJ2-4; 9 nucleotides align to TRBD1. V lost 5 bases and J lost 0; bases outside the gene matches: 5. CDR1 is SNHLY and CDR2 is FYNNEI in the germline V gene. This CDR3 has 16 amino acids. The CDR3 reads CASSPDRGLAKNIQYF. The CDR3 DNA reads TGTGCCAGCAGTCCGGACAGGGGCCTAGCCAAAAACATTCAGTACTTC.

The chain has TRBV6-6 and TRBJ2-5, with D tentatively TRBD1 (6 bases). The CDR3 consists of 13 residues. The germline V gene encodes CDR1 MNHNY and CDR2 SVGAGI (reference sequence). V was pared by 6 bases and J by 3 bases, with 11 bases between. As DNA, the CDR3 is TGTGCCAGCAGCCTCAGGGGTAAAGAGACCCAGTACTTC. It is translated as CASSLRGKETQYF.

This clone showed up just once. This chain links TRBV6-1 with TRBJ1-6; TRBD1 might be the D (5 bases). The CDR3 has 16 residues. The germline V and J ends were trimmed by 2 bases and 1 base, with 9 bases remaining between them. The germline V gene has CDR1 MNHNS and CDR2 SASEGT. DNA for the CDR3: TGTGCCAGCAGTGAAAGGGGTTCTTCCTATAATTCACCCCTCCACTTT. It specifies CASSERGSSYNSPLHF.